The next 7 T cell receptor beta chains were all read from a single sample in a study of graft-versus-host responses after intestinal transplantation. Their cognate antigens are unknown. Sequencing was performed with immunoSEQ multiplex PCR; in TCRdb, only in-frame clones are kept and a portion is missing. The sample holds about 88,000 clones; about 95% are singletons and the top ten take around 0.19%. Sequencing used unstimulated CD4+ T cells sorted from spleen or lymph node cells, obtained before transplant. All receptors come from a human donor who was the organ donor for an intestinal transplant.

The chain carries TRBV4-1 and TRBJ1-1; a possible D gene is TRBD1 (5 bases). V was clipped by 0 bases and J by 5 bases, with 7 bases between them. CDR3 length: 13 amino acids. The V gene's germline CDR1 is MGHRA and CDR2 YSYEKL. The CDR3 coding sequence is TGCGCCAGCAGCCAAGATCGGGGGACTGAAGCTTTCTTT. Amino acid sequence: CASSQDRGTEAFF.

J is TRBJ2-5 and V is TRBV5-1; D is undetermined. Germline V gene lookup returns CDR1 SGHRS and CDR2 YFSETQ. The CDR3 contains 15 residues. The V and J ends lost 0 bases and 4 bases respectively, with 13 bases between them. The CDR3 sequence is CASSLGSVVPETQYF. The CDR3 nucleotides read TGCGCCAGCAGCTTGGGGTCAGTAGTACCAGAGACCCAGTACTTC.

This chain links TRBV5-1 with TRBJ2-7; 11 bases fit TRBD1. The CDR3 length is 15 residues. The junction had 7 bases not matched to a gene; V was cut back by 3 bases and J by 5 bases. From germline, CDR1 is SGHRS and CDR2 YFSETQ. CDR3 bases: TGCGCCAGCAGCTCGCGCCGGGACAGGGGGAACGAGCAGTACTTC. This sequence encodes CASSSRRDRGNEQYF. The variable domain in full, with the rest retrieved from reference TRBV5-1 and TRBJ2-7, is KAGVTQTPRYLIKTRGQQVTLSCSPISGHRSVSWYQQTPGQGLQFLFEYFSETQRNKGNFPGRFSGRQFSNSRSEMNVSTLELGDSALYLCASSSRRDRGNEQYFGPGTRLTVT.

The rearrangement joins TRBV18 to TRBJ1-5, with D hard to call. Trimming took off 0 bases at V and 7 bases at J, with 13 bases between the two ends. Germline-derived CDR1 and CDR2 are KGHSH and LQKENI. The CDR3 is 15 amino acids. The CDR3 loop reads CASSPPGRAVQPQHF. CDR3 nucleotides: TGTGCCAGCTCACCACCGGGAAGGGCCGTGCAGCCCCAGCATTTT.

In regard to this clone: Germline is not matched at one junction end, which may reflect a read error. This chain links TRBV7-7 with TRBJ2-1; D remains ambiguous. Germline V gives CDR1 SSHAT, CDR2 FNYEAQ (reference sequence). The CDR3 has 15 amino acids. The CDR3 protein is CASSPLLGSASEQFF. The CDR3 bases are TGTGCTAGCAGCCCACTTTTGGGCAGTGCAAGTGAGCAGTTCTTC.

As DNA, the CDR3 is TGTGCCAGCAGCCTTGGGACAGGGGTTGGGGAGCTGTTTTTT. It is translated as CASSLGTGVGELFF. V gene TRBV5-5 combines with J gene TRBJ2-2; 10 positions match TRBD1. Germline CDR1 SGHKS, CDR2 YYEKEE (reference sequence). With 4 bases clipped from V and 8 bases from J, the junction kept 5 bases outside the gene matches. CDR3 length: 14 residues. The whole variable domain, remainder taken from reference TRBV5-5 and TRBJ2-2, is DAGVTQSPTHLIKTRGQQVTLRCSPISGHKSVSWYQQVLGQGPQFIFQYYEKEERGRGNFPDRFSARQFPNYSSELNVNALLLGDSALYLCASSLGTGVGELFFGEGSRLTVL.

The CDR3 spells CASSPDIWSRELFF. The CDR3 DNA is TGTGCCAGCAGCCCGGACATCTGGTCCAGGGAGCTGTTTTTT. The genes are TRBV6-5 and TRBJ2-2, with D possibly being TRBD1 (5 bases). V gave up 6 bases and J gave up 9 bases, with 17 bases separating them. Germline CDR1 and CDR2: MNHEY and SVGAGI. This CDR3 comprises 14 residues.